These T cell receptor beta chains were read from a single sample in a study of Ad26.COV2.S vaccination and SARS-CoV-2 variants. Measured with immunoSEQ multiplex PCR; TCRdb has only the in-frame clones, and not every one. The sample has around 450,000 clones; about 90% are singletons. Sequencing used peripheral blood, obtained in a trial of Ad26.COV2.S vaccine versus placebo. Receptor source: a person between 18 and 65 years old who received the Ad26.COV2.S COVID-19 vaccine or a placebo. Each CDR3 is given with its conserved first and last residue. A D gene is named only where the DNA matches it firmly. Expanded clones get a size class; other rows say once, few or many, or leave the size out.

d_call	v_call	clone_size	j_call	cdr3_nt	cdr3_aa
.	TRBV6-1	.	TRBJ2-7	TGTGCCAGCAGTGAAGAGGGCCCCTCCTACGAGCAGTACTTC	CASSEEGPSYEQYF
TRBD2	TRBV14	.	TRBJ2-7	TGTGCCAGCAGCCAAGACCTAGCGGGAGGGCCGCGCGAGCAGTACTTC	CASSQDLAGGPREQYF
TRBD2	TRBV7-8	.	TRBJ2-5	TGTGCCAGCGACCGGACTAGCGGGAGGAAGGGGCAAGAGACCCAGTACTTC	CASDRTSGRKGQETQYF
.	TRBV18	once	TRBJ1-1	TGTGCCAGCTCCCCGGAGGACAGAGGAGCTGAAGCTTTCTTT	CASSPEDRGAEAFF
TRBD2	TRBV27	.	TRBJ2-7	TGTGCCAGCAGTGCCGGGACTAGCGGGACCGAGCAGTACTTC	CASSAGTSGTEQYF
.	TRBV13	.	TRBJ2-1	TGTGCCAGCAGCCCCCCTAGCTGGGGGCCGGACGGGAGGTCGTATTCCTACAATGAGCAGTTCTTC	CASSPPSWGPDGRSYSYNEQFF
.	TRBV11-2	.	TRBJ2-1	TGTGCCAGCAGCTTGAGACAGACTAACAATGAGCAGTTCTTC	CASSLRQTNNEQFF
TRBD2	TRBV15	.	TRBJ2-7	TGTGCCACCAGCAGACGCGGGACTACTCAGTCCTACGAGCAGTACTTC	CATSRRGTTQSYEQYF
.	TRBV7-8	few	TRBJ2-1	TGTGCCAGCAGCTTAGTGGGGGGCCTCTGGAATGAGCAGTTCTTC	CASSLVGGLWNEQFF
TRBD1	TRBV5-4	.	TRBJ2-4	TGTGCCAGCAGCTTAGGACAGGGTAGGTCGTGGAACATTCAGTACTTC	CASSLGQGRSWNIQYF
.	TRBV7-3	.	TRBJ2-3	TGTGCCAGCAGCCGAGGTTTCGGTACAGATACGCAGTATTTT	CASSRGFGTDTQYF
.	TRBV7-8	.	TRBJ2-7	TGTGCCAGCAGCTTAGCGAACTCCGAGCAGTACTTC	CASSLANSEQYF
.	TRBV30	.	TRBJ2-1	TGTGCCTGGAGTAGCCAGACCTACAATGAGCAGTTCTTC	CAWSSQTYNEQFF
.	TRBV9	.	TRBJ2-2	TGTGCCAGCAGCGTAGGAAGCGTCGGGACCGGGGAGCTGTTTTTT	CASSVGSVGTGELFF
TRBD1	TRBV5-6	.	TRBJ2-7	TGTGCCAGCAGCTTGGAGTCGGCAGGGGGCTCCTTCTACGAGCAGTACTTC	CASSLESAGGSFYEQYF
.	TRBV7-8	.	TRBJ2-7	TGTGCCAGCAGCCCCGACCAGGGTAAAAGCTACGAGCAGTACTTC	CASSPDQGKSYEQYF
.	TRBV7-8	.	TRBJ2-3	TGTGCCAGCAGGTCCCAGTCCGGGTCAGATACGCAGTATTTT	CASRSQSGSDTQYF
.	TRBV7-2	.	TRBJ1-4	TGTGCCAGCAGCTCCCGGCGCCAGGAGAATGAAAAACTGTTTTTT	CASSSRRQENEKLFF
.	TRBV30	.	TRBJ1-1	TGTGCCTGGAGTGTAGGGGGAACCGGTGAAGCTTTCTTT	CAWSVGGTGEAFF
TRBD1	TRBV4-3	many	TRBJ1-6	TGCGCCAGCAGCCAGGACCAGGGGGCCAATTCACCCCTCCACTTT	CASSQDQGANSPLHF
.	TRBV15	.	TRBJ2-7	TGTGCCACCAGCAGAGAACGGGACGCTTCCTACGAGCAGTACTTC	CATSRERDASYEQYF
TRBD2	TRBV6-2/TRBV6-3	.	TRBJ2-2	TGTGCCAGCAGTTACTTGGGACTAGCGGGGGCGAACACCGGGGAGCTGTTTTTT	CASSYLGLAGANTGELFF
TRBD2	TRBV30	.	TRBJ2-7	TGTGCCTGGAGTTTTACACTAGCGGGACCTTTAGGGTTCGAGCAGTACTTC	CAWSFTLAGPLGFEQYF
.	TRBV4-1	.	TRBJ2-7	TGCGCCAGCAGCCAACCACAGACCCCCTACGAGCAGTACTTC	CASSQPQTPYEQYF
TRBD2	TRBV19	.	TRBJ2-3	TGTGCCAGTAGTATCATGGGATTTTTTCAGACTAGCGGGATAGGTACGCAGTATTTT	CASSIMGFFQTSGIGTQYF
TRBD1	TRBV9	once	TRBJ1-5	TGTGCCAGCAGCGTGGGTACAGGGGATCTCCATCAGCCCCAGCATTTT	CASSVGTGDLHQPQHF
TRBD1	TRBV19	.	TRBJ1-5	TGTGCCAGTAGTTACTCCACCGAGACAGGGAATCAGCCCCAGCATTTT	CASSYSTETGNQPQHF
.	TRBV6-2/TRBV6-3	.	TRBJ2-7	TGTGCCAGCAGTTACTCGACTTTGCGCCTAGCGAGGAGGCAGTACTTC	CASSYSTLRLARRQYF
TRBD1	TRBV29-1	.	TRBJ1-2	TGCAGCGCCCCTTTAGGGACAGGGGGCGGCTACACCTTC	CSAPLGTGGGYTF
.	TRBV5-1	.	TRBJ1-1	TGCGCCAGCAGCTCGGGGACGGCCCTTTGGTCTGAAGCTTTCTTT	CASSSGTALWSEAFF
.	TRBV7-8	.	TRBJ2-7	TGTGCCAGCAGCTTGTCAGGCAACGAGCAGTACTTC	CASSLSGNEQYF
.	TRBV6-5	.	TRBJ2-7	TGTGCCAGCAGTCGGGACAAAACCTACGAGCAGTACTTC	CASSRDKTYEQYF
.	TRBV4-1	.	TRBJ2-3	TGCGCCAGCAGCCAAGTAACAGGGTGGACAGATACGCAGTATTTT	CASSQVTGWTDTQYF
.	TRBV20-1	once	TRBJ1-4	TGCAGTGCTAGTGAGGGGAAACTTGCTGGTGAAAAACTGTTTTTT	CSASEGKLAGEKLFF
.	TRBV6-2/TRBV6-3	.	TRBJ2-1	TGTGCCAGCAGCTGGGACTTCAGCTACAATGAGCAGTTCTTC	CASSWDFSYNEQFF
.	TRBV5-1	.	TRBJ2-5	TGCGCCAGCAGCTTGGGCGGGGACTACCAAGAGACCCAGTACTTC	CASSLGGDYQETQYF
.	TRBV5-4	.	TRBJ2-5	TGTGCCAGCAGCTTTGAGGGTGGGAGTCTCCCCCAGTACTTC	CASSFEGGSLPQYF
.	TRBV28	.	TRBJ2-2	TGTGCCAGCAGCTCCCCCGGTCCAGGGGAGCTGTTTTTT	CASSSPGPGELFF
.	TRBV6-2/TRBV6-3	.	TRBJ2-1	TGTGCCAGCAGCCTAAACGGCGAATATGAGCAGTTCTTC	CASSLNGEYEQFF
.	TRBV5-4	.	TRBJ2-3	TGTGCCAGCAGCCGCGGGACCCAGGGTTCGGATACGCAGTATTTT	CASSRGTQGSDTQYF
.	TRBV16	.	TRBJ1-5	TGTGCCAGCAGCCAATCGAAGGCAGGGGACAATCAGCCCCAGCATTTT	CASSQSKAGDNQPQHF